A selection of T cell receptor beta chains follows, all from one sample in a study of blood T cell repertoires in COVID-19. Some clones are missing from TCRdb's copy, which holds only in-frame ones; the method was immunoSEQ multiplex PCR. The repertoire holds 150,000 to 200,000 clones, with 85% as singletons. The sequencing sample was made of peripheral blood. These receptors were collected from a human donor with acute or convalescent COVID-19. The donor label of this sample is uncertain. Both conserved end residues are part of each CDR3. Each record gives: J gene, D gene, V gene, clone size, CDR3 DNA, CDR3 protein. D genes are given only for firm matches. Expanded clones are given a class, and other clones once, few, many or no size at all.

TRBJ2-3 NA TRBV2 NA TGTGCTTCGGGACTGACAGATACGCAGTATTTT CASGLTDTQYF
TRBJ1-5 TRBD1 TRBV19 NA TGTGCCAGTATGTCCGGGACAGGGGAACAGCCCCAGCATTTT CASMSGTGEQPQHF
TRBJ1-6 TRBD1 TRBV9 few TGTGCCAGCAGCGCTCGACAGGGGGCGCCCAATTCACCCCTCCACTTT CASSARQGAPNSPLHF
TRBJ2-2 NA TRBV9 NA TGTGCCAGCAGCGTACTTCCAGAAGTAACCGGGGAGCTGTTTTTT CASSVLPEVTGELFF
TRBJ2-2 TRBD1 TRBV6-5 NA TGTGCCACCTCCGGGACAGTCTTGACCGGGGAGCTGTTTTTT CATSGTVLTGELFF
TRBJ1-5 NA TRBV19 NA TGTGCCAGTAAAGGGGCAGCCCAAAGCAATCAGCCCCAGCATTTT CASKGAAQSNQPQHF
TRBJ1-4 TRBD1 TRBV5-1 NA TGCGCCAGCAGCTTGCGGACAGGGAACTCTGAAAAACTGTTTTTT CASSLRTGNSEKLFF
TRBJ1-2 NA TRBV5-1 NA TGCGCCAGCAGCTTAGGACAAGTTAATGACTATGGCTACACCTTC CASSLGQVNDYGYTF
TRBJ2-7 TRBD1 TRBV29-1 NA TGCAGCGTTAGTGGACAGGGGGCCTACGAGCAGTACTTC CSVSGQGAYEQYF
TRBJ1-1 NA TRBV6-5 NA TGTGCCAGCAGCTTCCGAGCCCGGAACACTGAAGCTTTCTTT CASSFRARNTEAFF
TRBJ1-3 NA TRBV13 NA TGTGCCAGCAGCTTAGTGGGGGACATCTCTGGAAACACCATATATTTT CASSLVGDISGNTIYF
TRBJ2-5 TRBD1 TRBV11-2 NA TGTGCCAGCAGCTCGGGGACAGGGATGAAGCGCGAGACCCAGTACTTC CASSSGTGMKRETQYF
TRBJ1-6 NA TRBV7-2 NA TGTGCCAGCAGCAAGACGAGGGTGATATATTCACCCCTCCACTTT CASSKTRVIYSPLHF
TRBJ2-2 NA TRBV24-1 once TGTGCCACCAGTGGGGCCGGACAGTTTAACACCGGGGAGCTGTTTTTT CATSGAGQFNTGELFF
TRBJ1-4 NA TRBV7-6 NA TGTGCCAGCAGGTCAGGGGCTAAGGATGAAAAACTGTTTTTT CASRSGAKDEKLFF